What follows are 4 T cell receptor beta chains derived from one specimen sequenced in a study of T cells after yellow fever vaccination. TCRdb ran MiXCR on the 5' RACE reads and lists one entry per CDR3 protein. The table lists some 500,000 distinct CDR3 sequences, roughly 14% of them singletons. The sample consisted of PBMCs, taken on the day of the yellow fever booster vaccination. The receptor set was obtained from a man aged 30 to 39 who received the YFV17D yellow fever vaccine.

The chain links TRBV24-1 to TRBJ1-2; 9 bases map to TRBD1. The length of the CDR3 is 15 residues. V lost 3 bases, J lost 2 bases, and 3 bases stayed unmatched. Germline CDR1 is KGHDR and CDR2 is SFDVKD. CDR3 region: CATSDGTGWNYGYTF. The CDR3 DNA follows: TGTGCCACCAGTGATGGGACAGGGTGGAACTATGGCTACACCTTC.

The CDR3 DNA reads as TGTGCCAGCAGCACCCGGGCCTACAATGAGCAGTTCTTC. This gives the protein CASSTRAYNEQFF. The V call is TRBV7-9, the J call TRBJ2-1; unclear D gene. V was clipped by 5 bases and J by 2 bases, with 7 bases between them. Germline CDR1 reads SEHNR; CDR2 reads FQNEAQ (reference sequence). CDR3 length: 13 amino acids.

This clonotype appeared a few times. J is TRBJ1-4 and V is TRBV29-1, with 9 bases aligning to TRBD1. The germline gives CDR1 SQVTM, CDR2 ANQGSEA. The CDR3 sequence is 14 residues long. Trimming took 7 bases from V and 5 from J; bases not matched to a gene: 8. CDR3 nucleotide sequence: TGCAGCGCGCACTACAGGGGGCCGAATGAAAAACTGTTTTTT. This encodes CSAHYRGPNEKLFF.

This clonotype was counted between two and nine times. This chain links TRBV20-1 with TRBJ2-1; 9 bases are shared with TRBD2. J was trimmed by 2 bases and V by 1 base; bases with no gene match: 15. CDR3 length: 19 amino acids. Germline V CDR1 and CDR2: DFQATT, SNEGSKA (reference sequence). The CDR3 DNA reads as TGCAGTGCTAGAGTCCGGGGGCTAGCGGGGTCCCCAACCTACAATGAGCAGTTCTTC. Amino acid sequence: CSARVRGLAGSPTYNEQFF.